This T cell receptor beta chain was retrieved from a study of long-term antiretroviral therapy in people with HIV. Every donor contributed at least one pre-ART and at least two post-ART PBMC samples. An immunoSEQ assay, version v3.0, was performed at survey level. Some clones are missing from TCRdb's copy, which holds only in-frame ones; the method was immunoSEQ multiplex PCR. The repertoire holds about 23,000 clones, with around four fifths as singletons. The sequenced sample was unsorted PBMCs, obtained 1.6 years after starting antiretroviral therapy. This receptor was identified in a man aged 35 to 55 with HIV.

Here the CDR3 DNA reads TGTGCCTGGAGCCTTGGAGGGGCCGGAAACACCATATATTTT. It yields the protein CAWSLGGAGNTIYF. V gene TRBV30 combines with J gene TRBJ1-3, with D tentatively TRBD1 (5 bases). Germline lookup yields CDR1 GTSNPN and CDR2 SVGIG (reference sequence). The length of the CDR3 is 14 residues. V lost 3 bases to trimming and J lost 4 bases, with 13 bases between them.